The entry that follows covers one T cell receptor (beta chain) sequence. The data are from a study of control samples from healthy donors and cancer patients. Libraries were prepared by immunoSEQ multiplex PCR; TCRdb keeps only in-frame clonotypes and omits some of them. The sample yields about 40,000 clones, approximately 90% seen once. This CDR3 contains 15 residues. The J segment lost 4 bases and the V segment lost 2 bases, leaving 6 bases of the junction unmatched. Germline loops: CDR1 MNHEY, CDR2 SVGAGI. The chain employs TRBV6-5 and TRBJ1-1, with 8 bases matching TRBD1. The sequenced sample consisted of blood. The clonotype was recovered from a woman aged 45 to 65 in good health. The CDR3 DNA reads as TGTGCCAGCAGTTACGGCGTAACAGGGGGCACTGAAGCTTTCTTT. Protein: CASSYGVTGGTEAFF.